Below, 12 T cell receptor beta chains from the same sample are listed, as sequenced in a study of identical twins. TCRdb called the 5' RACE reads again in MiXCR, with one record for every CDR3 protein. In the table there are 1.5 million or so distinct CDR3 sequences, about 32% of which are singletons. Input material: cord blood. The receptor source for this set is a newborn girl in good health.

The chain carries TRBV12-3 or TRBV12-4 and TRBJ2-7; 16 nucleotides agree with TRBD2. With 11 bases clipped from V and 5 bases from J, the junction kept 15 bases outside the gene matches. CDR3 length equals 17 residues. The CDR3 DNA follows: TGTGCCTCCTCACCGGGACTAGCGGGAGGGCAACCCCACGAGCAGTACTTC. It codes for CASSPGLAGGQPHEQYF.

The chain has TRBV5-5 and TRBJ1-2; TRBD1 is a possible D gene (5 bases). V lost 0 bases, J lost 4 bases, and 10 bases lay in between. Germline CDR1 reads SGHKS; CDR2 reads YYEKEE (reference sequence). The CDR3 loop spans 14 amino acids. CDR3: CASSLALGVYGYTF. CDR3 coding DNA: TGTGCCAGCAGCTTGGCTCTGGGGGTCTATGGCTACACCTTC.

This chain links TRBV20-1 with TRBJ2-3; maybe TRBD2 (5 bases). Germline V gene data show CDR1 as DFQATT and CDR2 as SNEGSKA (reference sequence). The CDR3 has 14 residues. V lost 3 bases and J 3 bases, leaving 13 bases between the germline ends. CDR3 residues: CSASFREGTDTQYF. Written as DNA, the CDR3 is TGCAGTGCTAGTTTTCGGGAAGGTACAGATACGCAGTATTTT.

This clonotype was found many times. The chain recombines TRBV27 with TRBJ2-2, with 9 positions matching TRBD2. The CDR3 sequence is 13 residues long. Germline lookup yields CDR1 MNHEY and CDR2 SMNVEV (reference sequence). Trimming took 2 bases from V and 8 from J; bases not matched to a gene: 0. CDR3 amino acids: CASSLLAGGELFF. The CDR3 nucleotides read TGTGCCAGCAGTTTACTAGCGGGAGGGGAGCTGTTTTTT.

Here the CDR3 reads CSVELLASWRTDTQYF. CDR3 coding DNA: TGCAGCGTTGAACTTTTGGCCTCTTGGAGGACAGATACGCAGTATTTT. The V gene is TRBV29-1, the J gene TRBJ2-3; possible D gene TRBD2, 5 bases. This CDR3 has 16 amino acids. V shed 2 bases and J shed 3 bases, with 18 bases lying between them. Germline loops: CDR1 SQVTM, CDR2 ANQGSEA.

CDR3 in DNA: TGTGCCAGCAGTCCACAGGGGGGCACCGGGGAGCTGTTTTTT. Its protein product is CASSPQGGTGELFF. This chain joins TRBV12-3 or TRBV12-4 and TRBJ2-2, with 8 bases lining up with TRBD1. CDR3 length: 14 residues. V gave up 5 bases and J gave up 4 bases; unmatched junction bases: 3.

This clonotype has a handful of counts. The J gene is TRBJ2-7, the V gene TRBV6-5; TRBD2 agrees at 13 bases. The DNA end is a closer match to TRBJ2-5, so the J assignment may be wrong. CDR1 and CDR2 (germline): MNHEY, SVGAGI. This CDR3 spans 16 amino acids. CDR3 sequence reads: CASSYGTSGIQETQYF. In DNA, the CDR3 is TGTGCCAGCAGTTACGGGACTAGCGGGATCCAAGAGACCCAGTACTTC.

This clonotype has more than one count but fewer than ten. The DNA of the CDR3 is TGTGCCAGCAGTTACTACGCCAAAGATACGCAGTATTTT. Translated, it gives CASSYYAKDTQYF. This chain joins TRBV6-6 and TRBJ2-3; D remains unclear. The germline V gene encodes CDR1 MNHNY and CDR2 SVGAGI (reference sequence). Trimming pared 1 base from V and 5 bases from J, leaving 7 bases between. This CDR3 has 13 residues.

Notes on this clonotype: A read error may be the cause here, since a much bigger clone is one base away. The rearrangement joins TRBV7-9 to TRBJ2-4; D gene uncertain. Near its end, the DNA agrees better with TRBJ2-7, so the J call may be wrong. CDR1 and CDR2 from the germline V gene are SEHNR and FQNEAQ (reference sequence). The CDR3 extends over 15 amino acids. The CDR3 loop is CASNLGVKNSYEQYF. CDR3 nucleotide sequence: TGTGCCAGCAACTTAGGCGTGAAAAACTCATACGAGCAGTACTTC.

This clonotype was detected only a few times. The CDR3 loop is CASSRTATNYGYTF. The CDR3 nucleotides read TGCGCCAGCAGCAGGACAGCCACAAACTATGGCTACACCTTC. This rearrangement joins TRBV5-1 to TRBJ1-2; a possible D gene is TRBD1 (6 bases). Germline values: CDR1 SGHRS, CDR2 YFSETQ. V lost 4 bases and J lost 2, with 12 bases in between. The CDR3 length is 14 residues. Looking up the rest from reference TRBV5-1 and TRBJ1-2 gives the full variable domain: KAGVTQTPRYLIKTRGQQVTLSCSPISGHRSVSWYQQTPGQGLQFLFEYFSETQRNKGNFPGRFSGRQFSNSRSEMNVSTLELGDSALYLCASSRTATNYGYTFGSGTRLTVV.

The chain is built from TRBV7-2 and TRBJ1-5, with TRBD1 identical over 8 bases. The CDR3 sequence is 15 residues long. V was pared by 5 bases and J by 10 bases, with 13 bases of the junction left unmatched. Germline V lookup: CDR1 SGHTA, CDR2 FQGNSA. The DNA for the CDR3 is TGTGCCAGCAGCCGGGGGACAGGCGTTTTGGAACCCCAGCATTTT. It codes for CASSRGTGVLEPQHF. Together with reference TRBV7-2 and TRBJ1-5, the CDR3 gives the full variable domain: GAGVSQSPSNKVTEKGKDVELRCDPISGHTALYWYRQSLGQGLEFLIYFQGNSAPDKSGLPSDRFSAERTGGSVSTLTIQRTQQEDSAVYLCASSRGTGVLEPQHFGDGTRLSIL.

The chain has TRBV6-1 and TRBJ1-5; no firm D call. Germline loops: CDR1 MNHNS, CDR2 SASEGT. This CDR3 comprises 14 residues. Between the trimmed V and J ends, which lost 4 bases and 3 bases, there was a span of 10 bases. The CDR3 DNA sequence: TGTGCCAGCAGTGTGGCACATGACAATCAGCCCCAGCATTTT. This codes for CASSVAHDNQPQHF.